This section outlines one T cell receptor beta chain sequence together with its context. The CDR3 is cut off 3 residues early in the read; its end comes from the germline J gene. This entry is derived from a study of T cells in women clearing cervical HPV infection. Study at large: Blood came at first lesion visit for cases, post-clearance for controls. With HLA typing for only a few women, HLA confounding remains possible.

Using immunoSEQ multiplex PCR, the repertoire was profiled, and TCRdb retains in-frame clones only, with some absent. This sample's clone table lists some 37,000 clones. Germline CDR1 is SGHRS and CDR2 is YFSETQ. V lost 0 bases and J 2 bases, leaving 11 bases between the germline ends. The length of the CDR3 is 15 residues. Source material: blood buffy coat. The chain has TRBV5-1 and TRBJ1-1, with a tentative D call TRBD1 (6 bases). The sequence derives from a woman aged 18-70 years with a cervical HPV16 infection that either progressed to CIN3+ or cleared (not recorded which). This CDR3 is CASSLEGVGNTEAFF. CDR3 bases read: TGCGCCAGCAGCTTGGAGGGGGTTGGAAACACTGAA.